Listed below are T cell receptor beta chains from one sample, sequenced in a study of siplizumab effects on memory and regulatory T cells. Sequenced by immunoSEQ multiplex PCR; TCRdb stores in-frame clones only, minus some. The sample has about 120,000 clones; approximately 94% are singletons. The sequenced material came from non-Treg CD4+ T cells sorted from blood. Receptors were obtained from a human donor in good health. Each CDR3 is given with its conserved first and last residue. The D gene is left open where the match is weak. Only part of the rows carry a size: once, few, many, or a class if the clone is expanded.

-	TRBV5-5	TRBD2	TRBJ2-2	TGTGCCAGCAGCCTCAGGACTAGCGGGAGTTTAAACGGGGAGCTGTTTTTT	CASSLRTSGSLNGELFF
-	TRBV6-5	-	TRBJ2-7	TGTGCCAGCAGGTCAGGTGGCGGGGACGAGCAGTACTTC	CASRSGGGDEQYF
-	TRBV11-2	TRBD1	TRBJ2-5	TGTGCCAGCAGCATTTCCGGGACAGGGGGTCAAGAGACCCAGTACTTC	CASSISGTGGQETQYF
once	TRBV6-1	-	TRBJ1-2	TGTGCCAGCAGCCTAGGGTACGGCTACACCTTC	CASSLGYGYTF
-	TRBV6-1	-	TRBJ2-1	TGTGCCAGCACGTGGGGCGCTTTTTCCTACAATGAGCAGTTCTTC	CASTWGAFSYNEQFF
once	TRBV6-6	-	TRBJ1-5	TGTGCCAGCAGTCTCCCGGAATCTAGCAATCAGCCCCAGCATTTT	CASSLPESSNQPQHF
-	TRBV6-5	-	TRBJ2-1	TGTGCCAGCTGGAGAAACCCCTACAATGAGCAGTTCTTC	CASWRNPYNEQFF
-	TRBV7-2	TRBD2	TRBJ2-1	TGTGCCAGCAGCTCAACTAGCGGGAGATCCTACAATGAGCAGTTCTTC	CASSSTSGRSYNEQFF
-	TRBV9	TRBD2	TRBJ2-5	TGTGCCAGCAGCGTAGTGGGGGGGCAAGAGACCCAGTACTTC	CASSVVGGQETQYF
-	TRBV13	TRBD1	TRBJ1-5	TGTGCCAGCAGCTTATCCAGGGGGCGAGGGCCCCAGCATTTT	CASSLSRGRGPQHF
-	TRBV5-1	-	TRBJ1-2	TGCGCCAGCAGCCGACAGGATAAGAATGGCTACACCTTC	CASSRQDKNGYTF
-	TRBV6-1	-	TRBJ2-1	TGTGCCAGCAGTGGACAGAGCTCCTACAATGAGCAGTTCTTC	CASSGQSSYNEQFF
-	TRBV6-6	-	TRBJ2-3	TGTGCCAGCAGTTACTCGATACAGCGGCGCGCAGATACGCAGTATTTT	CASSYSIQRRADTQYF